This TCR beta chain was observed in a study of shared clonotypes between healthy human individuals. CD8 cells classed as naive were CD45RO-negative and positively selected for CCR7, excluding terminally differentiated effector memory CD45RA+ cells. CDR3 length: 18 residues. Germline assignment: CDR1 MGHRA and CDR2 YSYEKL. The trim removed 1 base at V and 6 bases at J, leaving 15 bases unmatched. Repertoires were generated with immunoSEQ multiplex PCR, while TCRdb's copy carries only in-frame clones and drops some. Of around 2,000,000 clones listed, approximately 94% are singletons. The V call is TRBV4-1, the J call TRBJ2-1; 7 nucleotides match TRBD2. The clonotype was recovered from a man in his late teens or twenties in good health. The sequenced sample consisted of naive CD8+ T cells sorted from blood. The CDR3 region has the DNA TGCGCCAGCAGCCAAGTACCCCAATACACGGGGGGAAGCAATGAGCAGTTCTTC. Its translation: CASSQVPQYTGGSNEQFF.